Presented here are 16 T cell receptor beta chains from one specimen sequenced in a study of blood T cell repertoires in COVID-19. Assay: immunoSEQ multiplex PCR; the TCRdb copy retains only in-frame clones and omits some. The data show under 450,000 clones, about 87% seen once. The specimen sequenced was peripheral blood. All receptors derive from a woman aged 45-65 years with COVID-19, enrolled during active disease.

For this clone: The same CDR3 arises from other DNA sequences in this sample as well. The CDR3 coding sequence is TGCAGCGTTGAAACAGGGGTGGCAGATACGCAGTATTTT. Protein: CSVETGVADTQYF. The rearrangement links TRBV29-1 to TRBJ2-3; 7 positions agree with TRBD1. The CDR3 has 13 residues. Germline values: CDR1 SQVTM, CDR2 ANQGSEA. The V segment lost 2 bases and the J segment 4 bases; nucleotides outside the gene matches: 3.

The V and J genes are TRBV6-5 and TRBJ1-1; a weak D match, TRBD1 (5 bases). This CDR3 region has 14 residues. Germline V gene lookup returns CDR1 MNHEY and CDR2 SVGAGI. V lost 6 bases, J lost 10 bases, and 21 bases lay in between. CDR3 loop: CASRSGDLFDGAFF. The CDR3, as DNA: TGTGCCAGCAGATCGGGGGACTTATTTGATGGAGCTTTCTTT.

The chain uses TRBV30 and TRBJ1-5; the D is unclear. The length of the CDR3 is 13 residues. CDR1 and CDR2 (germline): GTSNPN, SVGIG (reference sequence). Trimming took off 0 bases at V and 6 bases at J, with 9 bases between the two ends. The CDR3 loop reads CAWSVSSVQPQHF. CDR3 DNA: TGTGCCTGGAGTGTCTCGTCGGTTCAGCCCCAGCATTTT.

V gene TRBV11-3 combines with J gene TRBJ1-4; D is unresolved. The CDR3 is 18 amino acids. From germline, CDR1 is SGHNT and CDR2 YENEEA. V lost 0 bases to trimming and J lost 5 bases, with 19 bases between them. The CDR3 bases are TGTGCCAGCAGCTTAGATTCGCGAAAGAGGGTCCCCAATGAAAAACTGTTTTTT. This sequence encodes CASSLDSRKRVPNEKLFF. Based on the CDR3 plus reference TRBV11-3 and TRBJ1-4, the full variable domain is EAGVVQSPRYKIIEKKQPVAFWCNPISGHNTLYWYLQNLGQGPELLIRYENEEAVDDSQLPKDRFSAERLKGVDSTLKIQPAELGDSAVYLCASSLDSRKRVPNEKLFFGSGTQLSVL.

The chain combines TRBV18 with TRBJ2-3; the match to TRBD1 covers 9 bases. Per germline, CDR1 KGHSH and CDR2 LQKENI. With V trimmed by 3 bases and J by 4 bases, 8 bases remained unmatched. The CDR3 covers 16 residues. The CDR3 region is CASSPRPGQGADTQYF. DNA of the CDR3: TGTGCCAGCTCACCGAGACCGGGACAGGGCGCAGATACGCAGTATTTT.

The chain employs TRBV6-6 and TRBJ1-2; perhaps TRBD1 as D (5 bases). The CDR3 runs to 14 residues. V was pared by 8 bases and J by 2 bases, with 15 bases between. Germline V gene lookup returns CDR1 MNHNY and CDR2 SVGAGI (reference sequence). DNA of the CDR3: TGTGCCAGCCAACTCGCACAGGAGAACTATGGCTACACCTTC. This translates into CASQLAQENYGYTF.

V and J are TRBV7-2 and TRBJ2-3; TRBD2 aligns across 9 bases. The CDR3 is made up of 16 amino acids. Germline V gives CDR1 SGHTA, CDR2 FQGNSA. J lost 5 bases, V lost 1 base, and 7 bases had no gene match. The CDR3 loop is CASSLVGTSIGDTQYF. As DNA, the CDR3 is TGTGCCAGCAGCTTAGTAGGGACTAGCATCGGAGATACGCAGTATTTT.

This chain links TRBV27 with TRBJ1-3, with D perhaps TRBD1 (6 bases). This CDR3 has 15 residues. Trimming took off 0 bases at V and 4 bases at J, with 10 bases between the two ends. Germline V CDR1 and CDR2: MNHEY, SMNVEV (reference sequence). CDR3 nucleotide sequence: TGTGCCAGCAGTTTATCAAGGACAGTCGGAAACACCATATATTTT. Amino acid sequence: CASSLSRTVGNTIYF.

The V and J genes are TRBV30 and TRBJ1-2; D is ambiguous. The CDR3 loop spans 14 amino acids. CDR1 and CDR2 from the germline V gene are GTSNPN and SVGIG (reference sequence). Trimming stripped 0 bases from V and 5 bases from J, with 13 bases between. The CDR3 sequence: CAWSVLGSGYGYTF. The DNA of the CDR3 is TGTGCCTGGAGTGTACTCGGTTCAGGATATGGCTACACCTTC.

As to this clone: This CDR3 is also generated by other DNA sequences in the sample. The chain couples TRBV29-1 to TRBJ1-1; no definite D call. Germline V gene lookup returns CDR1 SQVTM and CDR2 ANQGSEA. CDR3 size: 13 residues. Trimming took off 0 bases at V and 1 base at J, with 6 bases between the two ends. CDR3 loop: CSVEEAANTEAFF. The DNA for the CDR3 is TGCAGCGTTGAAGAAGCGGCGAACACTGAAGCTTTCTTT.

This chain uses TRBV18 with TRBJ1-2; 8 bases line up with TRBD1. The CDR3 runs 15 residues. Trimming at V came to 6 bases and at J to 8 bases, leaving 14 bases not matched to a gene. Germline V gene lookup returns CDR1 KGHSH and CDR2 LQKENI. The CDR3 sequence: CASSQSIQGDKGYTF. Written as DNA, the CDR3 is TGTGCCAGCTCCCAATCGATACAGGGGGATAAAGGCTACACCTTC.

The rearrangement uses TRBV28 and TRBJ1-4; D remains ambiguous. Trimming took 10 bases from V and 3 from J, leaving 12 bases between them. CDR1 is MDHEN, CDR2 SYDVKM, per germline. The CDR3 extends over 13 amino acids. The DNA for the CDR3 is TGTGCCACCCTGGGCAGACCTAATGAAAAACTGTTTTTT. Translation: CATLGRPNEKLFF.

The J gene is TRBJ1-2, the V gene TRBV19; 8 bases map to TRBD1. V shed 3 bases, J shed 8 bases, and the junction held 8 bases outside the gene matches. CDR1 is LNHDA and CDR2 is SQIVND in the germline V gene (reference sequence). The length of the CDR3 is 14 residues. CDR3 protein: CASSMDRAPGGYTF. DNA for the CDR3: TGTGCCAGTAGTATGGACAGGGCGCCAGGGGGCTACACCTTC.

The chain couples TRBV30 to TRBJ1-2; the D gene is possibly TRBD1 (5 bases). Trimming cost V 1 base and J 8 bases, with 17 bases left between them. Germline loops: CDR1 GTSNPN, CDR2 SVGIG (reference sequence). The CDR3 totals 14 residues. The CDR3: CAWSGVGGMIGYTF. The CDR3 coding sequence is TGTGCCTGGAGTGGGGTGGGGGGGATGATAGGCTACACCTTC.

With regard to this clone: This specimen includes other DNA sequences encoding the same CDR3. The rearrangement uses TRBV5-1 and TRBJ1-2, with TRBD1 identical over 10 bases. The junction had 5 bases not matched to a gene; V was cut back by 4 bases and J by 8 bases. There are 13 residues in the CDR3. Per the germline V gene, CDR1 is SGHRS and CDR2 is YFSETQ. CDR3 bases: TGCGCCAGCAGCCAAGGACAGGGGGGAGGCTACACCTTC. Translation: CASSQGQGGGYTF.

V and J are TRBV7-9 and TRBJ2-7, with D perhaps TRBD1 (6 bases). The CDR3 runs 12 residues. The V end lost 5 bases, the J end lost 4 bases, and 9 bases lay between the germline ends. From germline, CDR1 is SEHNR and CDR2 FQNEAQ (reference sequence). CDR3 in DNA: TGTGCCAGCAGCAAGACAGGATACGAGCAGTACTTC. Protein product: CASSKTGYEQYF.